These T cell receptor beta chains were read from a single sample in a study of T cell clones after liver transplantation. Data came from immunoSEQ multiplex PCR; TCRdb stores just in-frame clones and leaves some out. The sample holds tens of thousands of clones, roughly nine tenths seen once. Sequences were derived from CD8+ T cells from blood, sampled 12 months after liver transplant. Every receptor here comes from a human patient who received a liver transplant. Some T cells may be transferred from the graft donor. CDR3s include the opening cysteine and the closing phenylalanine or tryptophan. The order of the fields is D gene, V gene, J gene, clone size, CDR3 protein, CDR3 DNA. The D gene is left open where the match is weak. Part of the rows lack a size; the others show once, few, many or a class for expanded clones.

d_gene: TRBD1
v_gene: TRBV5-1
j_gene: TRBJ1-2
abundance: -
CDR3aa: CASSPTGGDNYGYTF
CDR3nt: TGCGCCAGCAGCCCTACAGGGGGCGATAACTATGGCTACACCTTC

d_gene: -
v_gene: TRBV28
j_gene: TRBJ1-2
abundance: -
CDR3aa: CATRQTGLYGYTF
CDR3nt: TGTGCCACCCGCCAGACCGGACTATATGGCTACACCTTC

d_gene: -
v_gene: TRBV9
j_gene: TRBJ1-5
abundance: once
CDR3aa: CASSASDGDNQPQHF
CDR3nt: TGTGCCAGCAGCGCTTCTGACGGAGATAATCAGCCCCAGCATTTT

d_gene: TRBD1
v_gene: TRBV28
j_gene: TRBJ2-7
abundance: -
CDR3aa: CASTNRGVDEQYF
CDR3nt: TGTGCCAGCACTAACAGGGGGGTCGACGAGCAGTACTTC

d_gene: TRBD2
v_gene: TRBV28
j_gene: TRBJ2-5
abundance: -
CDR3aa: CASERSASGRWETQYF
CDR3nt: TGTGCCAGCGAGAGGTCCGCTAGCGGGAGGTGGGAGACCCAGTACTTC

d_gene: -
v_gene: TRBV7-9
j_gene: TRBJ2-7
abundance: -
CDR3aa: CASSPATRSEQYF
CDR3nt: TGTGCCAGCAGCCCGGCCACACGCAGCGAGCAGTACTTC

d_gene: -
v_gene: TRBV27
j_gene: TRBJ2-5
abundance: -
CDR3aa: CASSSGQRLPGETQYF
CDR3nt: TGTGCCAGCAGTTCGGGGCAGCGACTCCCAGGAGAGACCCAGTACTTC

d_gene: TRBD2
v_gene: TRBV19
j_gene: TRBJ2-1
abundance: -
CDR3aa: CATEPASGRSYNEQFF
CDR3nt: TGTGCCACCGAGCCTGCTAGCGGCAGATCCTACAATGAGCAGTTCTTC

d_gene: TRBD1
v_gene: TRBV5-6
j_gene: TRBJ1-1
abundance: once
CDR3aa: CASSLEGQGVAFF
CDR3nt: TGTGCCAGCAGCTTGGAGGGACAGGGGGTCGCTTTCTTT

d_gene: -
v_gene: TRBV7-6
j_gene: TRBJ2-5
abundance: -
CDR3aa: CASSLDLRETQYF
CDR3nt: TGTGCCAGCAGCTTAGATCTGAGAGAGACCCAGTACTTC

d_gene: -
v_gene: TRBV4-1
j_gene: TRBJ2-7
abundance: -
CDR3aa: CASSQIGVSHEQYF
CDR3nt: TGCGCCAGCAGCCAGATAGGCGTTTCCCACGAGCAGTACTTC

d_gene: TRBD2
v_gene: TRBV5-4
j_gene: TRBJ2-7
abundance: -
CDR3aa: CASSIAGTSGRGSYEQYF
CDR3nt: TGTGCCAGCAGCATAGCCGGGACTAGCGGGAGAGGCTCCTACGAGCAGTACTTC

d_gene: -
v_gene: TRBV7-8
j_gene: TRBJ2-6
abundance: -
CDR3aa: CASSLSWGLGANVLTF
CDR3nt: TGTGCCAGCAGCTTATCCTGGGGGCTTGGGGCCAACGTCCTGACTTTC

d_gene: -
v_gene: TRBV11-2
j_gene: TRBJ2-3
abundance: -
CDR3aa: CASSLTVMGPSTDTQYF
CDR3nt: TGTGCCAGCAGCTTGACGGTTATGGGTCCTAGCACAGATACGCAGTATTTT

d_gene: -
v_gene: TRBV7-9
j_gene: TRBJ2-7
abundance: -
CDR3aa: CASRPRGQNEQYF
CDR3nt: TGTGCCAGCAGGCCGCGGGGTCAAAACGAGCAGTACTTC

d_gene: TRBD1
v_gene: TRBV28
j_gene: TRBJ1-5
abundance: -
CDR3aa: CASSIGQGNQPQHF
CDR3nt: TGTGCCAGCAGTATTGGACAGGGTAATCAGCCCCAGCATTTT

d_gene: TRBD1
v_gene: TRBV2
j_gene: TRBJ2-2
abundance: -
CDR3aa: CASSGTGGVSSGELFF
CDR3nt: TGTGCCAGCAGTGGGACAGGTGGGGTATCGTCCGGGGAGCTGTTTTTT

d_gene: TRBD2
v_gene: TRBV4-1
j_gene: TRBJ2-7
abundance: -
CDR3aa: CASSQKHGAGVSYEQYF
CDR3nt: TGCGCCAGCAGCCAAAAACATGGCGCGGGAGTCTCCTACGAGCAGTACTTC

d_gene: TRBD1
v_gene: TRBV5-8
j_gene: TRBJ1-1
abundance: -
CDR3aa: CASSRTGNTEAFF
CDR3nt: TGTGCCAGCAGCAGGACAGGGAACACTGAAGCTTTCTTT

d_gene: -
v_gene: TRBV4-3
j_gene: TRBJ1-2
abundance: few
CDR3aa: CANPNRDLDTF
CDR3nt: TGCGCCAACCCTAACAGGGACTTGGACACCTTC

d_gene: -
v_gene: TRBV11-2
j_gene: TRBJ2-1
abundance: -
CDR3aa: CASSADYRTYNEQFF
CDR3nt: TGTGCCAGCAGCGCGGACTACCGGACCTACAATGAGCAGTTCTTC

d_gene: -
v_gene: TRBV6-5
j_gene: TRBJ1-2
abundance: -
CDR3aa: CASSHGSVWGYTF
CDR3nt: TGTGCCAGCAGCCACGGTTCGGTGTGGGGCTACACCTTC

d_gene: -
v_gene: TRBV4-1
j_gene: TRBJ2-1
abundance: -
CDR3aa: CASSQVPGRGHNEQFF
CDR3nt: TGCGCCAGCAGCCAGGTCCCCGGGAGAGGCCACAATGAGCAGTTCTTC

d_gene: -
v_gene: TRBV11-2
j_gene: TRBJ2-7
abundance: -
CDR3aa: CASSLQDSILYEQYF
CDR3nt: TGTGCCAGCAGCCTCCAGGACTCGATCCTCTACGAGCAGTACTTC

d_gene: -
v_gene: TRBV27
j_gene: TRBJ1-5
abundance: -
CDR3aa: CASSLSRGSNQPQHF
CDR3nt: TGTGCCAGCAGTTTAAGTAGGGGTAGCAATCAGCCCCAGCATTTT

d_gene: -
v_gene: TRBV6-5
j_gene: TRBJ1-1
abundance: -
CDR3aa: CASSYEGFTEAFF
CDR3nt: TGTGCCAGCAGTTACGAGGGTTTCACTGAAGCTTTCTTT

d_gene: -
v_gene: TRBV25-1
j_gene: TRBJ2-3
abundance: -
CDR3aa: CASSDHSTDTQYF
CDR3nt: TGTGCCAGCAGTGACCATTCTACAGATACGCAGTATTTT

d_gene: -
v_gene: TRBV5-8
j_gene: TRBJ2-2
abundance: many
CDR3aa: CASSFGTALWGELFF
CDR3nt: TGTGCCAGCAGCTTCGGGACTGCACTATGGGGGGAGCTGTTTTTT

d_gene: -
v_gene: TRBV4-2
j_gene: TRBJ2-7
abundance: -
CDR3aa: CASSQEATYPYEQYF
CDR3nt: TGTGCCAGCAGCCAAGAAGCCACTTACCCCTACGAGCAGTACTTC

d_gene: TRBD2
v_gene: TRBV7-6
j_gene: TRBJ2-5
abundance: -
CDR3aa: CASSSLAGANEETQYF
CDR3nt: TGTGCCAGCAGCTCCCTAGCGGGAGCGAATGAAGAGACCCAGTACTTC

d_gene: TRBD2
v_gene: TRBV5-3
j_gene: TRBJ2-3
abundance: -
CDR3aa: CARSSTSGKPDTQYF
CDR3nt: TGTGCCAGAAGCTCGACTAGCGGGAAGCCAGATACGCAGTATTTT

d_gene: -
v_gene: TRBV19
j_gene: TRBJ2-7
abundance: -
CDR3aa: CASRDTLSYEQYF
CDR3nt: TGTGCCAGCCGGGACACCCTATCCTACGAGCAGTACTTC

d_gene: -
v_gene: TRBV30
j_gene: TRBJ2-7
abundance: -
CDR3aa: CAWSSGSTPYEQYF
CDR3nt: TGTGCCTGGTCCTCGGGGTCAACGCCCTACGAGCAGTACTTC

d_gene: -
v_gene: TRBV7-9
j_gene: TRBJ1-2
abundance: large
CDR3aa: CASSLIPRDYGYTF
CDR3nt: TGTGCCAGCAGCTTAATCCCCCGGGACTATGGCTACACCTTC

d_gene: -
v_gene: TRBV4-3
j_gene: TRBJ1-5
abundance: -
CDR3aa: CASSQGWQGNQPQHF
CDR3nt: TGCGCCAGCAGCCAAGGTTGGCAGGGGAATCAGCCCCAGCATTTT

d_gene: TRBD2
v_gene: TRBV13
j_gene: TRBJ2-7
abundance: -
CDR3aa: CASSPGTRGYEQYF
CDR3nt: TGTGCCAGCAGTCCCGGGACTAGAGGGTACGAGCAGTACTTC

d_gene: TRBD1
v_gene: TRBV11-1
j_gene: TRBJ2-7
abundance: few
CDR3aa: CASSPTGQVHEQYF
CDR3nt: TGTGCCAGCAGCCCAACGGGACAGGTTCACGAGCAGTACTTC

d_gene: -
v_gene: TRBV28
j_gene: TRBJ1-1
abundance: -
CDR3aa: CASSLRGVLEAFF
CDR3nt: TGTGCCAGCAGTTTAAGGGGGGTACTTGAAGCTTTCTTT

d_gene: -
v_gene: TRBV27
j_gene: TRBJ2-3
abundance: -
CDR3aa: CASSFSSASTDTQYF
CDR3nt: TGTGCCAGCAGTTTTTCTAGCGCGAGCACAGATACGCAGTATTTT

d_gene: -
v_gene: TRBV5-4
j_gene: TRBJ2-7
abundance: -
CDR3aa: CASSFKDFFGEQYF
CDR3nt: TGTGCCAGCAGCTTTAAGGATTTCTTTGGCGAGCAGTACTTC

d_gene: TRBD1
v_gene: TRBV27
j_gene: TRBJ2-7
abundance: -
CDR3aa: CASSGQATYEQYF
CDR3nt: TGTGCCAGCAGTGGACAGGCTACCTACGAGCAGTACTTC

d_gene: TRBD1
v_gene: TRBV28
j_gene: TRBJ1-2
abundance: -
CDR3aa: CASSPTGGGYGYTF
CDR3nt: TGTGCCAGCAGTCCAACAGGGGGGGGCTATGGCTACACCTTC

d_gene: TRBD1
v_gene: TRBV28
j_gene: TRBJ2-7
abundance: -
CDR3aa: CASRPWDSSYEQYF
CDR3nt: TGTGCCAGCAGACCCTGGGACAGCTCCTACGAGCAGTACTTC

d_gene: -
v_gene: TRBV29-1
j_gene: TRBJ2-1
abundance: -
CDR3aa: CSVEKDYNEQFF
CDR3nt: TGCAGCGTTGAAAAGGACTACAATGAGCAGTTCTTC

d_gene: -
v_gene: TRBV5-8
j_gene: TRBJ2-1
abundance: -
CDR3aa: CASSPLPSGMYNEQFF
CDR3nt: TGTGCCAGCAGCCCCCTTCCGTCAGGGATGTACAATGAGCAGTTCTTC

d_gene: TRBD1
v_gene: TRBV5-6
j_gene: TRBJ2-7
abundance: -
CDR3aa: CASSLMDRGYEQYF
CDR3nt: TGTGCCAGCAGCCTGATGGACAGGGGGTACGAGCAGTACTTC

d_gene: -
v_gene: TRBV14
j_gene: TRBJ2-1
abundance: -
CDR3aa: CASSQEGDNEQFF
CDR3nt: TGTGCCAGCAGCCAAGAAGGGGACAATGAGCAGTTCTTC

d_gene: -
v_gene: TRBV5-1
j_gene: TRBJ2-7
abundance: -
CDR3aa: CASSLSGDSSYEQYF
CDR3nt: TGCGCCAGCAGCTTGTCGGGGGATAGCTCCTACGAGCAGTACTTC

d_gene: -
v_gene: TRBV7-5
j_gene: TRBJ2-7
abundance: -
CDR3aa: CARRRGPYEQYF
CDR3nt: TGTGCCAGAAGACGGGGGCCCTACGAGCAGTACTTC

d_gene: TRBD1
v_gene: TRBV27
j_gene: TRBJ2-7
abundance: -
CDR3aa: CASGQVSHYEQYF
CDR3nt: TGTGCCAGCGGACAGGTTTCGCACTACGAGCAGTACTTC